Presented here are 28 T cell receptor beta chains from one specimen sequenced in a study of response to subunit inactivated influenza vaccine. MiXCR, applied by TCRdb to the RT-PCR reads, yields one record per CDR3 protein. The data hold hundreds of thousands of distinct CDR3 sequences, with about a sixth observed a single time. Source: PBMCs from blood, taken approximately 13 days after vaccination. Receptors were obtained from a middle-aged man who received an inactivated influenza vaccine.

This clonotype was seen repeatedly, ten times or more. The chain uses TRBV7-9 and TRBJ1-1; D gene unclear. The CDR3 is 15 residues long. The germline CDR1 and CDR2 sequences are SEHNR and FQNEAQ (reference sequence). Trimming shortened V by 4 bases and J by 3 bases, and 15 bases separated the two germline ends. The CDR3 is CASSSKPLSYTEAFF. The CDR3 DNA reads TGTGCCAGCAGCTCCAAGCCTCTCTCCTACACTGAAGCTTTCTTT.

This clonotype was counted only a few times. This chain's CDR3 is CASSFDGKTSGYNEQFF. The CDR3 region has the DNA TGCGCCAGCAGCTTTGACGGGAAGACTAGCGGGTACAATGAGCAGTTCTTC. The chain joins TRBV5-1 to TRBJ2-1, with 10 bases matching TRBD2. This CDR3 is 17 amino acids long. Germline V gene sequence: CDR1 SGHRS, CDR2 YFSETQ. Unmatched junction bases numbered 9, after V lost 2 bases and J lost 4 bases.

This clonotype has more than one count but fewer than ten. The rearrangement links TRBV5-1 to TRBJ2-5; tentative D call: TRBD2 (6 bases). Looked up from germline, CDR1 is SGHRS and CDR2 is YFSETQ. V gave up 0 bases and J gave up 3 bases, with 15 bases separating them. The CDR3 loop spans 16 amino acids. This chain's CDR3 is CASSLVAGSIEETQYF. For the CDR3, the DNA is TGCGCCAGCAGCTTGGTGGCGGGGAGCATTGAAGAGACCCAGTACTTC.

This clonotype turned up a few times. The chain employs TRBV12-3 or TRBV12-4 and TRBJ2-2, with 9 bases identical to TRBD1. This CDR3 comprises 18 residues. The trim removed 6 bases at V and 0 bases at J, leaving 11 bases unmatched. CDR3 coding DNA: TGTGCCAGCAGCAGAAGGCTGGGACAGGGATCGAACACCGGGGAGCTGTTTTTT. As protein: CASSRRLGQGSNTGELFF.

The chain joins TRBV28 to TRBJ2-7; 10 bases are a match to TRBD2. The CDR3 loop spans 18 amino acids. The germline CDR1 and CDR2 sequences are MDHEN and SYDVKM. J lost 0 bases, V lost 5 bases, and 13 bases had no gene match. CDR3 protein: CASSTRLAGRPLSYEQYF. The CDR3 region has the DNA TGTGCCAGCAGTACGAGACTAGCGGGTAGACCCCTCTCCTACGAGCAGTACTTC.

This clonotype was seen only a few times. The chain couples TRBV10-3 to TRBJ2-3; D is perhaps TRBD2 (6 bases). The CDR3 has 16 residues. Trimming shortened V by 6 bases and J by 4 bases, and 20 bases separated the two germline ends. CDR1 ENHRY and CDR2 SYGVKD come from the germline V gene. The CDR3 spells CAIRRGDGRAADTQYF. The DNA of the CDR3 is TGTGCCATCAGGCGAGGGGACGGGAGAGCCGCAGATACGCAGTATTTT.

The chain has TRBV7-9 and TRBJ1-4; D uncertain. CDR1 is SEHNR and CDR2 is FQNEAQ in the germline V gene (reference sequence). This CDR3 has 14 amino acids. V gave up 10 bases and J gave up 0 bases, with 12 bases separating them. Written as DNA, the CDR3 is TGTGCCACCAAGCGGGGTCCAACTAATGAAAAACTGTTTTTT. Amino acid sequence: CATKRGPTNEKLFF.

V gene TRBV4-1 combines with J gene TRBJ1-1; D unresolved. Between the trimmed V and J ends, which lost 3 bases and 0 bases, there was a span of 5 bases. The CDR3 extends over 13 amino acids. CDR1 is MGHRA and CDR2 is YSYEKL in the germline V gene. This CDR3 reads CASSHKLNTEAFF. In DNA, the CDR3 is TGCGCCAGCAGCCATAAGCTGAACACTGAAGCTTTCTTT.

The chain recombines TRBV7-2 with TRBJ1-5; the D gene is possibly TRBD1 (5 bases). Germline CDR1 is SGHTA and CDR2 is FQGNSA. The CDR3 totals 14 residues. With 5 bases removed from V and 3 bases from J, the gap between germline ends came to 11 bases. CDR3 region: CASSPQVFNQPQHF. Here the CDR3 DNA reads TGTGCCAGCAGCCCACAGGTTTTCAATCAGCCCCAGCATTTT.

The chain employs TRBV7-9 and TRBJ1-2; D gene unclear. The CDR3 contains 14 residues. V lost 5 bases, J lost 4 bases, and 14 bases lay in between. Germline-derived CDR1 and CDR2 are SEHNR and FQNEAQ (reference sequence). The CDR3 protein is CASSDPRVPYGYTF. CDR3 nucleotides: TGTGCCAGCAGCGATCCGCGGGTGCCCTATGGCTACACCTTC.

This clonotype was seen more than once but under ten times. The V and J genes are TRBV29-1 and TRBJ2-3; D might be TRBD2 (5 bases). The CDR3 loop spans 15 amino acids. Trimming stripped 5 bases from V and 0 bases from J, with 15 bases between. The germline CDR1 and CDR2 sequences are SQVTM and ANQGSEA. The CDR3 DNA reads TGCAGCGTTACTAGGGTATCAACTAGCACAGATACGCAGTATTTT. Translated: CSVTRVSTSTDTQYF.

This clonotype was counted between two and nine times. V usage is TRBV5-1 and J usage is TRBJ2-7, with TRBD1 matching 9 bases. Germline V gene data show CDR1 as SGHRS and CDR2 as YFSETQ. This CDR3 has 15 residues. V shed 4 bases, J shed 1 base, and the junction held 6 bases outside the gene matches. CDR3 protein: CASSHAGTGSYEQYF. CDR3 sequence (DNA): TGCGCCAGCAGCCATGCCGGGACAGGGTCCTACGAGCAGTACTTC. The full variable domain, completed using reference TRBV5-1 and TRBJ2-7, is KAGVTQTPRYLIKTRGQQVTLSCSPISGHRSVSWYQQTPGQGLQFLFEYFSETQRNKGNFPGRFSGRQFSNSRSEMNVSTLELGDSALYLCASSHAGTGSYEQYFGPGTRLTVT.

Here the CDR3 DNA reads TGTGCCAGCACCTCGGGACTGAGTAATTCACCCCTCCACTTT. Its translation: CASTSGLSNSPLHF. This chain joins TRBV25-1 and TRBJ1-6; TRBD1 might be the D (5 bases). Germline CDR1 MGHDK, CDR2 SYGVNS. This CDR3 contains 14 residues. With 7 bases removed from V and 6 bases from J, the gap between germline ends came to 13 bases. Full variable domain (rest looked up from reference TRBV25-1 and TRBJ1-6): EADIYQTPRYLVIGTGKKITLECSQTMGHDKMYWYQQDPGMELHLIHYSYGVNSTEKGDLSSESTVSRIRTEHFPLTLESARPSHTSQYLCASTSGLSNSPLHFGNGTRLTVT.

This clonotype has a handful of counts. The chain is built from TRBV9 and TRBJ2-7; D gene uncertain. Trimming removed 0 bases at V and 7 bases at J, with 23 bases between. Germline V lookup: CDR1 SGDLS, CDR2 YYNGEE. The CDR3 has 17 residues. CDR3 bases: TGTGCCAGCAGCGTAGCTTCAGAGGCCGACGTGGCGCGAGAGCAGTACTTC. It specifies CASSVASEADVAREQYF.

The V gene is TRBV7-9, the J gene TRBJ1-6; 8 bases are a match to TRBD1. Trimming at V came to 5 bases and at J to 3 bases, leaving 6 bases not matched to a gene. The CDR3 is 16 amino acids. CDR1 is SEHNR and CDR2 is FQNEAQ in the germline V gene (reference sequence). Here the CDR3 reads CASSKGQDLYNSPLHF. The CDR3 bases are TGTGCCAGCAGCAAGGGACAGGACCTCTATAATTCACCCCTCCACTTT.

The CDR3 is CASSRDGLYGYTF. CDR3 DNA: TGTGCCAGCAGTCGGGACGGGCTCTATGGCTACACCTTC. The chain carries TRBV6-4 and TRBJ1-2; D might be TRBD1 (5 bases). Per the germline V gene, CDR1 is MRHNA and CDR2 is SNTAGT. The CDR3 runs to 13 residues. Trimming left V 5 bases short and J 4 bases short, with 11 bases between.

The chain recombines TRBV12-3 or TRBV12-4 with TRBJ2-1, with D uncertain. Trimming took 6 bases from V and 10 from J, leaving 13 bases between them. CDR3 length: 12 amino acids. Written as DNA, the CDR3 is TGTGCCAGCAGCCCGAAGGCCTCCGAGCAGTTCTTC. The encoded protein is CASSPKASEQFF.

This rearrangement joins TRBV5-1 to TRBJ2-5, with D tentatively TRBD1 or TRBD2 (6 bases each). CDR1 and CDR2 (germline): SGHRS, YFSETQ. Trimming shortened V by 0 bases and J by 5 bases, and 17 bases separated the two germline ends. The CDR3 sequence is 16 residues long. The CDR3 loop reads CASSLAGAGIGETQYF. The DNA for the CDR3 is TGCGCCAGCAGCTTGGCGGGGGCAGGGATCGGCGAGACCCAGTACTTC.

This clonotype was recorded a few times. The V gene is TRBV12-3 or TRBV12-4, the J gene TRBJ1-1; 7 bases line up with TRBD1. This CDR3 region has 13 residues. Trimming took 8 bases from V and 5 from J; bases not matched to a gene: 8. This chain's CDR3 is CASQSTGETEAFF. CDR3 sequence (DNA): TGTGCCAGCCAATCAACAGGGGAAACTGAAGCTTTCTTT.

The chain has TRBV7-9 and TRBJ2-7; D tentatively fits TRBD1 or TRBD2 (5 bases each). The V gene lost 4 bases and the J gene lost 2 bases, with 12 bases spanning the gap. This CDR3 contains 14 residues. Germline V gene data show CDR1 as SEHNR and CDR2 as FQNEAQ (reference sequence). CDR3 region: CASSYRDRTYEQYF. In DNA, the CDR3 is TGTGCCAGCAGCTACCGGGACCGTACCTACGAGCAGTACTTC.

The rearrangement uses TRBV10-3 and TRBJ2-2, with no clear D. Trimming left V 11 bases short and J 4 bases short, with 14 bases between. This CDR3 spans 13 amino acids. Germline lookup yields CDR1 ENHRY and CDR2 SYGVKD. CDR3 amino acids: CAARPYGTGELFF. The DNA for the CDR3 is TGTGCCGCCAGACCCTACGGCACCGGGGAGCTGTTTTTT.

This clonotype has more than one count but fewer than ten. This chain links TRBV9 with TRBJ2-5, with 9 nucleotides matching TRBD2. With V trimmed by 2 bases and J by 2 bases, 7 bases remained unmatched. Germline V gene data show CDR1 as SGDLS and CDR2 as YYNGEE. The CDR3 has 16 residues. The DNA of the CDR3 is TGTGCCAGCAGCGTTACGACTAGCGGACCACAAGAGACCCAGTACTTC. Its translation is CASSVTTSGPQETQYF.

V is TRBV12-3 or TRBV12-4 and J is TRBJ2-2, with TRBD2 identical over 9 bases. The CDR3 extends over 14 amino acids. Trimming cost V 4 bases and J 6 bases; bases outside gene matches: 3. CDR3 sequence: CASSSSGAAGELFF. CDR3 nucleotides: TGTGCCAGCAGTTCTAGCGGGGCGGCCGGGGAGCTGTTTTTT.

This chain connects TRBV5-1 to TRBJ1-4, with no clear D. Trimming took off 1 base at V and 4 bases at J, with 17 bases between the two ends. The CDR3 covers 17 residues. Germline CDR1 SGHRS, CDR2 YFSETQ. DNA of the CDR3: TGCGCCAGCAGCTTGAGCGGGGAGCGGGAGGTTAATGAAAAACTGTTTTTT. It is translated as CASSLSGEREVNEKLFF.

This clonotype was found a few times. This chain connects TRBV5-1 to TRBJ2-6, with a tentative D call TRBD2 (5 bases). Germline CDR1 SGHRS, CDR2 YFSETQ. Deletions cut 2 bases from V and 2 bases from J, with 8 bases between. The CDR3 covers 15 residues. CDR3 amino acids: CASSFGGTGANVLTF. The CDR3 nucleotides are TGCGCCAGCAGCTTTGGAGGTACTGGGGCCAACGTCCTGACTTTC. Together with reference TRBV5-1 and TRBJ2-6, the CDR3 gives the full variable domain: KAGVTQTPRYLIKTRGQQVTLSCSPISGHRSVSWYQQTPGQGLQFLFEYFSETQRNKGNFPGRFSGRQFSNSRSEMNVSTLELGDSALYLCASSFGGTGANVLTFGAGSRLTVL.

The J gene is TRBJ2-5, the V gene TRBV7-9; D ambiguous. Trimming cost V 6 bases and J 5 bases, with 16 bases left between them. The CDR3 extends over 14 amino acids. CDR1 and CDR2 from the germline V gene are SEHNR and FQNEAQ (reference sequence). In DNA form, the CDR3 reads TGTGCCAGCAGTTTATCGTTATCCATGGAGACCCAGTACTTC. This sequence encodes CASSLSLSMETQYF.

The chain recombines TRBV7-8 with TRBJ2-5, with TRBD2 as a possible D gene (7 bases). Germline CDR1 reads SGHVS; CDR2 reads FQNEAQ. Deletions cut 1 base from V and 5 bases from J, with 17 bases between. CDR3 length: 16 residues. The CDR3 sequence is CASSLEFRGAGETQYF. The CDR3 region has the DNA TGTGCCAGCAGCTTAGAGTTCCGGGGGGCCGGGGAGACCCAGTACTTC.

The chain joins TRBV7-2 to TRBJ1-1; D uncertain. This CDR3 has 13 amino acids. Germline CDR1 reads SGHTA; CDR2 reads FQGNSA. The V and J ends lost 2 bases and 8 bases respectively, with 12 bases between them. CDR3 nucleotide sequence: TGTGCCAGCAGCTTATACAGTAATATCGAAGCTTTCTTT. Translating it yields CASSLYSNIEAFF.